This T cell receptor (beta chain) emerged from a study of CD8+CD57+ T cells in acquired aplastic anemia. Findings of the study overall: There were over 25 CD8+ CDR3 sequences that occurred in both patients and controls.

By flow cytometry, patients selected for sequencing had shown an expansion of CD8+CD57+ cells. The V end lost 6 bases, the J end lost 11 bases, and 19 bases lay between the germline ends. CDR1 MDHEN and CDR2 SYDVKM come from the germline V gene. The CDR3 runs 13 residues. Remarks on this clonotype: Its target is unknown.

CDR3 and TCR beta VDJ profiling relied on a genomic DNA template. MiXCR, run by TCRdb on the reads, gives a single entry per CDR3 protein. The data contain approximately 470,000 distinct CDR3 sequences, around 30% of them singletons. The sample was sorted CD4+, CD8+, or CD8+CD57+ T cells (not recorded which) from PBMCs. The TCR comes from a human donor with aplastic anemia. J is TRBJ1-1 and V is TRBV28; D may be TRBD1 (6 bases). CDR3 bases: TGTGCCAGCAGGACCGGGACATCCGGGAAGGCTTTCTTT. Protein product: CASRTGTSGKAFF.